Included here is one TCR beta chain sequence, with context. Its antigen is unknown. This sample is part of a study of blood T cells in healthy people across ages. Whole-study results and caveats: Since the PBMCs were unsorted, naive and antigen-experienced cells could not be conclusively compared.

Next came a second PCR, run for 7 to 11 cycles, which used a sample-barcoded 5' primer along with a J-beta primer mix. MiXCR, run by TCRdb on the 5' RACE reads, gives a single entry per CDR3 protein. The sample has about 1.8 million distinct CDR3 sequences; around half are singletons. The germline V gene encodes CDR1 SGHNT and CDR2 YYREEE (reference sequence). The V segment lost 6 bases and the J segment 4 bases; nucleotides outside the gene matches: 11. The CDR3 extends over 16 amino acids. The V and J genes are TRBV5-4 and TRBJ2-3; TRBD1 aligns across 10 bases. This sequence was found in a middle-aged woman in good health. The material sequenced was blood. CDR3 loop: CASTRLGTGVADTQYF. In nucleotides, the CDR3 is TGTGCCAGCACCCGGCTAGGGACAGGGGTTGCAGATACGCAGTATTTT.